Listed below are T cell receptor beta chains from one sample, sequenced in a study of vaccination and CD4 T cells after COVID-19. These receptors have no identified antigens. TCRdb recomputed calls from the PCR reads with MiXCR, one row per CDR3 protein. Of 14,000 to 15,000 distinct CDR3 sequences in the sample, about 50% were seen once. Sequenced: CD4+ T cells from blood, cultured in vitro. These receptors all come from a human donor who had recovered from COVID-19. Each CDR3 is given with its conserved first and last residue.

TRBJ2-7,TRBV6-1,CASSERWGLAGGPIVRDEQYF
TRBJ2-5,TRBV20-1,CSATSPPGGTQYF
TRBJ2-2,TRBV29-1,CSVARATGELFF
TRBJ2-5,TRBV19,CASSLVSQETQYF
TRBJ2-1,TRBV27,CASSFSLYNEQFF
TRBJ1-5,TRBV2,CASRSLTERGQPQHF
TRBJ1-5,TRBV28,CAITQGVRYNQPQHF
TRBJ2-5,TRBV20-1,CSAREGLAGRETQYF
TRBJ2-2,TRBV2,CASRMLGLTGELFF
TRBJ2-3,TRBV20-1,CSAVAGGPDTQYF
TRBJ2-3,TRBV30,CAWSEGLADTQYF
TRBJ2-7,TRBV10-3,CAISDPQKSHYEQYF
TRBJ1-1,TRBV7-9,CASSPFAGVSGNTEAFF
TRBJ1-2,TRBV29-1,CSVVQGSYGYTF
TRBJ2-3,TRBV20-1,CSAIWRLRSTDTQYF
TRBJ2-5,TRBV19,CASSTGRQETQYF
TRBJ2-2,TRBV20-1,CSASRTGTKVWRELFF
TRBJ2-5,TRBV7-9,CASSWTSGKETQYF
TRBJ2-3,TRBV18,CASSPRGTDTQYF
TRBJ1-2,TRBV12-3/TRBV12-4,CASSPQGRYGYTF
TRBJ2-4,TRBV20-1,CSAGEGLSPQNIQYF
TRBJ1-6,TRBV12-3/TRBV12-4,CASTKRTAGSPLHF
TRBJ2-1,TRBV11-3,CASSISGRVNNEQFF
TRBJ2-2,TRBV4-1,CASSQTRGANTGELFF
TRBJ2-5,TRBV20-1,CSAAGQTQETQYF
TRBJ2-5,TRBV25-1,CASSLHRDQETQYF
TRBJ1-6,TRBV11-2,CASSLDRSSPLHF
TRBJ2-7,TRBV7-2,CASSNRDRSYEQYF
TRBJ1-2,TRBV20-1,CSASSQGAFSYGYTF
TRBJ2-5,TRBV7-2,CASSSDRGETQYF
TRBJ2-7,TRBV28,CASSQSGSRSYEQYF
TRBJ2-5,TRBV19,CASSMWTGSKGETQYF
TRBJ2-7,TRBV2,CASSEQGGRYEQYF
TRBJ2-5,TRBV3-1,CASSQQPGSQETQYF
TRBJ1-5,TRBV6-1,CASRPAGRAAQPQHF
TRBJ1-1,TRBV5-1,CASSLTGTANTEAFF
TRBJ2-1,TRBV28,CATLTGGPSSYNEQFF
TRBJ1-5,TRBV5-1,CASSPTGSNQPQHF
TRBJ2-3,TRBV7-9,CASSLDHSTDTQYF
TRBJ1-3,TRBV2,CASKSSAGNTIYF
TRBJ1-4,TRBV6-1,CASSRDTSWEKLFF
TRBJ1-2,TRBV27,CASRSSRLTRSSYGYTF
TRBJ2-3,TRBV27,CASSKGLAGGTRTDTQYF
TRBJ2-1,TRBV20-1,CSATLAGEQFF
TRBJ1-3,TRBV19,CASSWARAGHGNTIYF
TRBJ1-1,TRBV9,CASSVEQGNTEAFF
TRBJ1-5,TRBV6-2/TRBV6-3,CASSYPNSNQPQHF
TRBJ1-5,TRBV5-8,CASSVSSNQPQHF
TRBJ2-7,TRBV27,CASSPGQVMVEQYF
TRBJ2-1,TRBV7-8,CASSDRNEQFF
TRBJ2-3,TRBV11-3,CASSLGRREGHSDTQYF
TRBJ1-2,TRBV20-1,CSAQGISDGYTF
TRBJ2-2,TRBV18,CASSPPGVARNTGELFF
TRBJ2-1,TRBV6-2/TRBV6-3,CASSQLAGYNEQFF
TRBJ1-5,TRBV7-8,CASTVGAGNQPQHF
TRBJ1-1,TRBV6-1,CAINGAPNTEAFF
TRBJ2-3,TRBV4-1,CASSQVVAGATDTQYF
TRBJ1-1,TRBV7-9,CASSLSGTEAFF
TRBJ1-5,TRBV6-1,CASSRDRGGQPQHF
TRBJ2-5,TRBV19,CASRQQGAQETQYF